Below are 30 T cell receptor beta chains sequenced from a single sample in a study of blood T cell repertoires in COVID-19. Using immunoSEQ multiplex PCR, the repertoire was profiled, and TCRdb retains in-frame clones only, with some absent. The sample yields roughly 75,000 clones, 80% to 90% seen once. Input material: peripheral blood. The source of these receptors is a man at least 80 years old in a cohort sampled during active COVID-19.

V usage is TRBV5-1 and J usage is TRBJ2-3; TRBD1 aligns across 7 bases. Germline CDR1 is SGHRS and CDR2 is YFSETQ. The CDR3 is 16 amino acids. Trimming at V came to 4 bases and at J to 0 bases, leaving 8 bases not matched to a gene. CDR3 region: CASSRRDRTSTDTQYF. The CDR3 DNA follows: TGCGCCAGCAGCCGCCGGGACAGAACGAGCACAGATACGCAGTATTTT.

V gene TRBV7-2 combines with J gene TRBJ2-5; 7 bases are a match to TRBD1. The J segment lost 5 bases and the V segment lost 4 bases, leaving 10 bases of the junction unmatched. This CDR3 is 15 amino acids long. Germline-derived CDR1 and CDR2 are SGHTA and FQGNSA. The CDR3 region has the DNA TGTGCCAGCAGCTCGGGACAGCTAGGGGCGGAGACCCAGTACTTC. Encoded protein: CASSSGQLGAETQYF.

The V gene is TRBV6-6, the J gene TRBJ2-5; weak D call: TRBD2 (6 bases). V was trimmed by 5 bases and J by 4 bases, leaving 14 bases between them. Germline-derived CDR1 and CDR2 are MNHNY and SVGAGI (reference sequence). This CDR3 contains 14 residues. As DNA, the CDR3 is TGTGCCAGCAGTCTGGAGGGGCGAGGAGAGACCCAGTACTTC. This gives the protein CASSLEGRGETQYF.

This chain joins TRBV9 and TRBJ1-4, with TRBD1 identical over 10 bases. The V segment lost 5 bases and the J segment 8 bases; nucleotides outside the gene matches: 9. The CDR3 runs to 15 residues. The germline CDR1 and CDR2 sequences are SGDLS and YYNGEE. CDR3 amino acids: CASSRTGTGDEKLFF. CDR3 nucleotides: TGTGCCAGCAGTAGAACCGGGACAGGGGACGAAAAACTGTTTTTT.

The chain recombines TRBV5-1 with TRBJ1-2, with 9 bases identical to TRBD1. The V gene's germline CDR1 is SGHRS and CDR2 YFSETQ. J lost 4 bases, V lost 4 bases, and 8 bases had no gene match. The length of the CDR3 is 15 residues. This CDR3 is CASSPTAGQGYGYTF. The DNA of the CDR3 is TGCGCCAGCAGCCCTACCGCGGGACAGGGCTATGGCTACACCTTC.

This clone has a handful of counts. The chain links TRBV2 to TRBJ2-2, with 9 positions matching TRBD1. The CDR3 covers 13 residues. Trimming cost V 6 bases and J 6 bases; bases outside gene matches: 2. Germline values: CDR1 SNHLY, CDR2 FYNNEI. This CDR3 is CASRDRGSGELFF. The CDR3 bases are TGTGCCAGCAGGGACAGGGGTTCCGGGGAGCTGTTTTTT.

V is TRBV28 and J is TRBJ2-3; a possible D gene is TRBD2 (6 bases). V was pared by 6 bases and J by 4 bases, with 8 bases between. The V gene's germline CDR1 is MDHEN and CDR2 SYDVKM. CDR3 length: 12 amino acids. The CDR3 DNA reads as TGTGCCAGCAGGGGGGGTCCAGATACGCAGTATTTT. It yields the protein CASRGGPDTQYF.

The chain has TRBV4-3 and TRBJ2-2, with D maybe TRBD1 (5 bases). The germline V gene has CDR1 LGHNA and CDR2 YSLEER. The CDR3 contains 15 residues. V gave up 3 bases and J gave up 0 bases, with 8 bases separating them. The CDR3 sequence: CASSHDSANTGELFF. CDR3 coding DNA: TGCGCCAGCAGCCACGACAGCGCGAACACCGGGGAGCTGTTTTTT.

The chain links TRBV19 to TRBJ2-2; 7 bases map to TRBD2. Germline CDR1 is LNHDA and CDR2 is SQIVND (reference sequence). The CDR3 runs to 14 residues. V trimming: 3 bases; J trimming: 3 bases; junction bases outside the gene matches: 1. The CDR3 DNA sequence: TGTGCCAGTAGTATCCGGGGGGACACCGGGGAGCTGTTTTTT. Amino acid sequence: CASSIRGDTGELFF.

The chain employs TRBV5-6 and TRBJ2-5, with 10 bases fitting TRBD2. CDR3 length equals 18 residues. V gave up 1 base and J gave up 2 bases; unmatched junction bases: 11. Germline V gene lookup returns CDR1 SGHDT and CDR2 YYEEEE. The CDR3 region is CASSLWGVLAGSQETQYF. The CDR3 nucleotides read TGTGCCAGCAGCTTGTGGGGGGTACTAGCGGGGTCTCAAGAGACCCAGTACTTC. The full variable domain, with the rest looked up from reference TRBV5-6 and TRBJ2-5, is DAGVTQSPTHLIKTRGQQVTLRCSPKSGHDTVSWYQQALGQGPQFIFQYYEEEERQRGNFPDRFSGHQFPNYSSELNVNALLLGDSALYLCASSLWGVLAGSQETQYFGPGTRLLVL.

The V gene is TRBV2, the J gene TRBJ2-3; 14 nucleotides align to TRBD2. CDR3 length: 15 residues. CDR1 is SNHLY, CDR2 FYNNEI, per germline. The V segment lost 6 bases and the J segment 4 bases; nucleotides outside the gene matches: 3. The CDR3 nucleotides are TGTGCCAGCAGGCTGACTAGCGGGGGGGCAGATACGCAGTATTTT. This encodes CASRLTSGGADTQYF.

The table lists this clone with many counts. This sequence joins TRBV5-4 and TRBJ1-1, with D possibly TRBD1 on 6 matching bases. Germline V gives CDR1 SGHNT, CDR2 YYREEE (reference sequence). This CDR3 has 14 residues. The V end was cut by 4 bases, the J end by 7 bases, with 17 bases between. The CDR3 sequence: CASSPRAGAGEAFF. Here the CDR3 DNA reads TGTGCCAGCAGCCCTAGGGCAGGGGCGGGTGAAGCTTTCTTT.

The CDR3 sequence: CASSYAYRTAINTEAFF. The CDR3 nucleotides are TGTGCCAGCAGTTACGCATATCGGACAGCTATAAACACTGAAGCTTTCTTT. The J gene is TRBJ1-1, the V gene TRBV6-2 or TRBV6-3, with D perhaps matching TRBD1 (6 bases). This CDR3 region has 17 residues. Germline V gene data show CDR1 as MNHEY and CDR2 as SVGEGT. The V end lost 2 bases, the J end lost 2 bases, and 18 bases lay between the germline ends.

V gene TRBV3-1 (or the pseudogene TRBV3-2) combines with J gene TRBJ2-2, with D perhaps TRBD2 (5 bases). In germline, CDR1 is LGHDT, CDR2 YNNKEL (reference sequence). Between the trimmed V and J ends, which lost 1 base and 5 bases, there was a span of 11 bases. The CDR3 length is 15 residues. The CDR3 loop reads CASSQATLATGELFF. In DNA form, the CDR3 reads TGTGCCAGCAGCCAAGCAACCCTAGCTACCGGGGAGCTGTTTTTT.

The V and J genes are TRBV5-1 and TRBJ2-3; D unresolved. The V gene's germline CDR1 is SGHRS and CDR2 YFSETQ. CDR3 length: 12 residues. With 5 bases removed from V and 6 bases from J, the gap between germline ends came to 10 bases. CDR3 residues: CASRQRSDTQYF. The CDR3, as DNA: TGCGCCAGCAGGCAGAGGTCGGATACGCAGTATTTT.

This clone has only a few counts. This chain joins TRBV5-1 and TRBJ2-3; tentatively, D is TRBD2 (6 bases). The CDR3 runs 15 residues. The V end lost 7 bases, the J end lost 2 bases, and 17 bases lay between the germline ends. CDR1 is SGHRS, CDR2 YFSETQ, per germline. The CDR3 protein is CASVLGLPTTDTQYF. CDR3 bases: TGCGCCAGCGTGTTAGGACTACCGACCACAGATACGCAGTATTTT.

The genes are TRBV4-1 and TRBJ2-5; D is uncertain. Germline V gives CDR1 MGHRA, CDR2 YSYEKL. CDR3 length: 15 residues. Trimming stripped 0 bases from V and 0 bases from J, with 8 bases between. The CDR3 here is CASSQEAGYQETQYF. DNA for the CDR3: TGCGCCAGCAGCCAAGAAGCCGGGTACCAAGAGACCCAGTACTTC.

This rearrangement joins TRBV4-2 to TRBJ2-7, with TRBD2 matching 15 bases. CDR1 and CDR2 from the germline V gene are LGHNA and YNFKEQ. This CDR3 is built from 18 residues. Trimming removed 4 bases from V and 3 bases from J; junction bases left unmatched: 10. Here the CDR3 DNA reads TGTGCCAGCAGCCGGAACTTCGGGACTAGCGGGGGGTTCTACGAGCAGTACTTC. Translating gives CASSRNFGTSGGFYEQYF.

The chain recombines TRBV21-1 with TRBJ2-2; the table calls TRBD2, which could not be checked here. TRBV21-1 is a documented pseudogene. The CDR3 contains 11 residues. Here the CDR3 reads CRFYAGGELFF. The CDR3 DNA sequence: TGTCGATTCTATGCGGGCGGGGAGCTGTTTTTT.

The table lists this clone with a few counts. The chain couples TRBV19 to TRBJ1-5; 8 nucleotides align to TRBD1. CDR1 is LNHDA and CDR2 is SQIVND in the germline V gene (reference sequence). The junction had 3 bases not matched to a gene; V was cut back by 4 bases and J by 1 base. The CDR3 is 15 residues long. The CDR3 is CASSKRTGSNQPQHF. As DNA, the CDR3 is TGTGCCAGTAGTAAACGGACAGGGAGCAATCAGCCCCAGCATTTT.

In its sample, this clone was seen a few times. This chain joins TRBV6-2 or TRBV6-3 and TRBJ2-7; 12 nucleotides align to TRBD2. The V and J ends lost 2 bases and 2 bases, in that order; junction bases with no gene match: 4. The germline CDR1 and CDR2 sequences are MNHEY and SVGEGT. This CDR3 contains 16 residues. The CDR3 loop is CASSYPTSGGTYEQYF. Written as DNA, the CDR3 is TGTGCCAGCAGTTACCCGACTAGCGGGGGCACCTACGAGCAGTACTTC.

This chain connects TRBV12-3 or TRBV12-4 to TRBJ1-4; D gene uncertain. The CDR3 is 12 residues long. With 10 bases removed from V and 8 bases from J, the gap between germline ends came to 14 bases. CDR3 nucleotide sequence: TGTGCCACCACGGGGTCTGCGGAAAAACTGTTTTTT. Protein sequence: CATTGSAEKLFF.

V and J are TRBV10-3 and TRBJ1-1, with 11 bases that match TRBD1. This CDR3 has 14 residues. Trimming removed 8 bases from V and 8 bases from J; junction bases left unmatched: 10. Germline V gene lookup returns CDR1 ENHRY and CDR2 SYGVKD. The CDR3 spells CAIRDRGSSLEAFF. In nucleotides, the CDR3 is TGTGCCATCCGGGACAGGGGGTCCTCTTTAGAAGCTTTCTTT.

About this clone itself: Within the sample, other DNA sequences also encode this same CDR3. The V call is TRBV5-1, the J call TRBJ1-3, with D perhaps matching TRBD1 (5 bases). The V end was cut by 3 bases, the J end by 0 bases, with 7 bases between. In germline, CDR1 is SGHRS, CDR2 YFSETQ. The CDR3 sequence is 14 residues long. Written as DNA, the CDR3 is TGCGCCAGCAGCTCGCAGGGCTCTGGAAACACCATATATTTT. Its protein is CASSSQGSGNTIYF.

The sample holds a few counts of this clone. The rearrangement uses TRBV4-3 and TRBJ1-3, with D unresolved. CDR1 is LGHNA, CDR2 YSLEER, per germline. The CDR3 has 15 residues. The germline V and J ends were trimmed by 1 base and 0 bases, with 7 bases remaining between them. The CDR3 coding sequence is TGCGCCAGCAGCCAAGTACACAGCTCTGGAAACACCATATATTTT. This codes for CASSQVHSSGNTIYF.

Only one count was recorded for this clone. The chain recombines TRBV5-8 with TRBJ2-7; 9 nucleotides match TRBD1. CDR3 length equals 14 residues. Germline assignment: CDR1 SGHTS and CDR2 YDEGEE. The J segment lost 7 bases and the V segment lost 4 bases, leaving 9 bases of the junction unmatched. In DNA form, the CDR3 reads TGTGCCAGCAGCCTGGGACAGGGCCTTGGGGAGCAGTACTTC. Encoded protein: CASSLGQGLGEQYF.

The V call is TRBV5-8, the J call TRBJ1-4, with D tentatively TRBD1 (5 bases). The CDR3 consists of 14 residues. V was pared by 1 base and J by 8 bases, with 12 bases between. The germline V gene has CDR1 SGHTS and CDR2 YDEGEE. Here the CDR3 reads CASSLLGDVEKLFF. CDR3 sequence (DNA): TGTGCCAGCAGCTTGTTAGGGGATGTCGAAAAACTGTTTTTT.

In DNA form, the CDR3 reads TGTGCCAGCAGCCAGGTATTGGAGACCCAGTACTTC. It yields the protein CASSQVLETQYF. The chain employs TRBV7-2 and TRBJ2-5; D unresolved. Germline CDR1 reads SGHTA; CDR2 reads FQGNSA. The V end was cut by 5 bases, the J end by 5 bases, with 9 bases between. This CDR3 comprises 12 residues. Based on the CDR3 plus reference TRBV7-2 and TRBJ2-5, the full variable domain is GAGVSQSPSNKVTEKGKDVELRCDPISGHTALYWYRQSLGQGLEFLIYFQGNSAPDKSGLPSDRFSAERTGGSVSTLTIQRTQQEDSAVYLCASSQVLETQYFGPGTRLLVL.

The J gene is TRBJ2-1, the V gene TRBV7-9; 9 nucleotides align to TRBD2. CDR3 length: 15 residues. Germline trimming cut 1 base from V and 5 bases from J; bases unmatched to any gene: 3. The germline V gene has CDR1 SEHNR and CDR2 FQNEAQ (reference sequence). This chain's CDR3 is CASSLGTSDDNEQFF. The CDR3 DNA is TGTGCCAGCAGCTTAGGGACTAGCGACGACAATGAGCAGTTCTTC.

This clone was detected once. This sequence joins TRBV6-1 and TRBJ2-2; 7 bases line up with TRBD2. Germline loops: CDR1 MNHNS, CDR2 SASEGT. Trimming removed 3 bases from V and 4 bases from J; junction bases left unmatched: 5. The CDR3 is made up of 15 amino acids. CDR3 DNA: TGTGCCAGCAGTGAGGGGAGGGCGGGCACCGGGGAGCTGTTTTTT. It specifies CASSEGRAGTGELFF.